These 13 T cell receptor beta chains originate from one sample sequenced in a study of blood T cell repertoires in COVID-19. Profiling relied on immunoSEQ multiplex PCR, and the TCRdb table lists in-frame clones only, not all of them. This table has 70,000 or so clones, 90% appearing once. The sample comprised peripheral blood. These receptors came from a young woman with acute or convalescent COVID-19.

The chain employs TRBV6-2 or TRBV6-3 and TRBJ1-2; D remains ambiguous. V was trimmed by 8 bases and J by 4 bases, leaving 17 bases between them. The CDR3 has 14 amino acids. Germline CDR1 MNHEY, CDR2 SVGEGT. As DNA, the CDR3 is TGTGCCAGCCGTTCGGCGGGAGATCTCTATGGCTACACCTTC. Residues: CASRSAGDLYGYTF.

The rearrangement links TRBV6-5 to TRBJ1-1; TRBD1 is a possible D gene (6 bases). V lost 7 bases and J 4 bases, leaving 16 bases between the germline ends. This CDR3 comprises 14 residues. The V gene's germline CDR1 is MNHEY and CDR2 SVGAGI. The CDR3 coding sequence is TGTGCCAGCACCGTTACACAGGGAAGCACTGAAGCTTTCTTT. Its protein product is CASTVTQGSTEAFF.

The chain couples TRBV10-2 to TRBJ2-5, with 10 positions matching TRBD2. V lost 7 bases and J lost 3; bases outside the gene matches: 8. The CDR3 covers 15 residues. CDR1 and CDR2 (germline): WSHSY, SAAADI. The CDR3 coding sequence is TGCGCCAGCACCGAGGATCTAGCGGGGGAAGAGACCCAGTACTTC. Encoded protein: CASTEDLAGEETQYF.

This chain connects TRBV10-1 to TRBJ1-6, with 8 bases fitting TRBD1. Per the germline V gene, CDR1 is WNHNN and CDR2 is SYGVQD (reference sequence). This CDR3 contains 18 residues. V lost 7 bases, J lost 4 bases, and 15 bases stayed unmatched. The CDR3 loop reads CASKDRARWFAYNSPLHF. In DNA form, the CDR3 reads TGCGCCAGCAAGGACAGGGCTCGGTGGTTCGCTTATAATTCACCCCTCCACTTT.

This clone has only a few counts. The CDR3 protein is CASSLGSGSSDTQYF. Here the CDR3 DNA reads TGTGCCAGCAGCTTAGGAAGCGGGAGTTCAGATACGCAGTATTTT. The chain has TRBV7-2 and TRBJ2-3; 8 bases agree with TRBD2. V lost 1 base, J lost 4 bases, and 4 bases stayed unmatched. The CDR3 extends over 15 amino acids. Germline CDR1 reads SGHTA; CDR2 reads FQGNSA.

V and J are TRBV5-1 and TRBJ1-6; D not certain. CDR3 length equals 13 residues. Trimming shortened V by 1 base and J by 7 bases, and 6 bases separated the two germline ends. From germline, CDR1 is SGHRS and CDR2 YFSETQ. The CDR3 DNA sequence: TGCGCCAGCAGCTTGTTTGAGAATTCACCCCTCCACTTT. This translates into CASSLFENSPLHF.

V usage is TRBV2 and J usage is TRBJ2-1; D remains unclear. Germline V lookup: CDR1 SNHLY, CDR2 FYNNEI. This CDR3 has 15 residues. Trimming removed 4 bases from V and 1 base from J, with 11 bases in between. The CDR3 DNA is TGTGCCAGCAGTGCACGACTCGTATCCTACAATGAGCAGTTCTTC. Translating gives CASSARLVSYNEQFF. The whole variable domain, remainder taken from reference TRBV2 and TRBJ2-1, is EPEVTQTPSHQVTQMGQEVILRCVPISNHLYFYWYRQILGQKVEFLVSFYNNEISEKSEIFDDQFSVERPDGSNFTLKIRSTKLEDSAMYFCASSARLVSYNEQFFGPGTRLTVL.

CDR3 DNA sequence: TGTGCCAGCAGCTTAGGTAGGGGTAACACTGAAGCTTTCTTT. The encoded protein is CASSLGRGNTEAFF. V usage is TRBV11-3 and J usage is TRBJ1-1; tentatively, D is TRBD1 (5 bases). CDR1 and CDR2 (germline): SGHNT, YENEEA. The CDR3 runs to 14 residues. V dropped 1 base and J dropped 2 bases, with 8 bases sitting between them.

This clone ranks as medium-sized. The rearrangement uses TRBV7-2 and TRBJ2-7, with no clear D. Germline CDR1 reads SGHTA; CDR2 reads FQGNSA. This CDR3 spans 14 amino acids. V lost 1 base and J 2 bases, leaving 9 bases between the germline ends. The CDR3 here is CASSLGPSAYEQYF. The CDR3 nucleotides are TGTGCCAGCAGCTTAGGTCCTTCTGCCTACGAGCAGTACTTC.

This rearrangement joins TRBV19 to TRBJ2-2; TRBD1 matches 7 bases. This CDR3 has 14 residues. Trimming at V came to 4 bases and at J to 6 bases, leaving 5 bases not matched to a gene. Germline-derived CDR1 and CDR2 are LNHDA and SQIVND (reference sequence). The CDR3, as DNA: TGTGCCAGTAGTACAGACAGGGTATCCGGGGAGCTGTTTTTT. This encodes CASSTDRVSGELFF.

The V call is TRBV7-8, the J call TRBJ1-1; 7 bases align to TRBD1. Trimming took 3 bases from V and 5 from J; bases not matched to a gene: 3. CDR1 is SGHVS and CDR2 is FQNEAQ in the germline V gene. CDR3 size: 13 residues. The CDR3 DNA follows: TGTGCCAGCAGCTTGACAGGGAGGACTGAAGCTTTCTTT. Amino acids: CASSLTGRTEAFF.

This sequence joins TRBV5-1 and TRBJ1-6; the D gene is possibly TRBD1 (5 bases). Deletions cut 4 bases from V and 13 bases from J, with 24 bases between. The CDR3 consists of 16 residues. Germline values: CDR1 SGHRS, CDR2 YFSETQ. CDR3 DNA sequence: TGCGCCAGCAGCCGGGGGGACTCGCTAAGGGAATCCCCCCTCCACTTT. Residues: CASSRGDSLRESPLHF.

This chain joins TRBV7-9 and TRBJ2-7, with 11 bases identical to TRBD1. V shed 7 bases, J shed 5 bases, and the junction held 4 bases outside the gene matches. Germline V gene lookup returns CDR1 SEHNR and CDR2 FQNEAQ (reference sequence). The CDR3 is 13 amino acids. CDR3 sequence (DNA): TGTGCCAGCACGTTGGACAGGGGGCACGAGCAGTACTTC. Protein: CASTLDRGHEQYF.